The rows below give T cell receptor beta chains drawn from one sample of a study of cytomegalovirus exposure and HLA in healthy donors. This table comes from immunoSEQ multiplex PCR, and its TCRdb copy is limited to in-frame clones, with some not included. The repertoire includes about 93,000 clones, around 73% of them detected once, and around 3.2% sits in the top ten. Sequenced: PBMCs. These receptor sequences come from a woman between 40 and 55 years old in good health and CMV-seronegative. Each CDR3 is given with its conserved first and last residue. D genes are given only for firm matches. Not every row has a clone size; where given, it reads once, few, many or a size class.

j_call d_call clone_size v_call cdr3_aa cdr3_nt
TRBJ2-1 TRBD2 - TRBV19 CASSMGGGAGGTGEQFF TGTGCCAGTAGTATGGGGGGGGGAGCGGGAGGGACGGGTGAGCAGTTCTTC
TRBJ2-5 - - TRBV11-3 CASSLTQGFQETQYF TGTGCCAGCAGCTTGACCCAGGGATTCCAAGAGACCCAGTACTTC
TRBJ1-5 TRBD1 - TRBV10-3 CAIRSSGGGQPQHF TGTGCCATCCGCTCTTCAGGGGGCGGTCAGCCCCAGCATTTT
TRBJ2-2 - - TRBV9 CASSGGRRADTGELFF TGTGCCAGCAGCGGCGGAAGGAGGGCCGACACCGGGGAGCTGTTTTTT
TRBJ2-2 - - TRBV7-9 CASSFHGTNTGELFF TGTGCCAGCAGCTTTCACGGGACGAACACCGGGGAGCTGTTTTTT
TRBJ2-7 TRBD2 - TRBV15 CATSSSGRYDEQYF TGTGCCACCAGCAGTAGCGGGAGGTACGACGAGCAGTACTTC
TRBJ2-7 - once TRBV6-1 CASSGNPLGHSDYEQYF TGTGCCAGCAGTGGAAACCCCCTGGGGCACTCCGACTACGAGCAGTACTTC
TRBJ1-1 - - TRBV6-5 CATSRGAVTEAFF TGTGCCACGAGCCGCGGCGCGGTCACTGAAGCTTTCTTT
TRBJ2-2 - - TRBV7-6 CASSSVRETGELFF TGTGCCAGCAGCTCCGTCCGGGAGACCGGGGAGCTGTTTTTT
TRBJ2-6 TRBD1 few TRBV6-1 CASSERQGLSGANVLTF TGTGCCAGCAGTGAAAGACAGGGGCTGTCCGGGGCCAACGTCCTGACTTTC
TRBJ2-1 - - TRBV7-2 CASSLGQRTGNEQFF TGTGCCAGCAGCTTAGGCCAGCGAACGGGGAATGAGCAGTTCTTC
TRBJ2-1 TRBD2 - TRBV11-3 CASSLRESSYNEQFF TGTGCCAGCAGCTTGCGGGAGAGTTCCTACAATGAGCAGTTCTTC
TRBJ1-1 TRBD1 - TRBV5-1 CASSYRTGANPEAFF TGCGCCAGCAGCTATAGGACAGGGGCAAACCCTGAAGCTTTCTTT
TRBJ2-7 - - TRBV19 CASSFGYEQYF TGTGCCAGTAGTTTCGGCTACGAGCAGTACTTC
TRBJ1-2 - - TRBV15 CATSREGPGNYGYTF TGTGCCACCAGCAGAGAGGGTCCAGGGAACTATGGCTACACCTTC
TRBJ1-5 - - TRBV27 CASRSGTFDGGQPQHF TGTGCCAGCAGGTCCGGGACATTCGATGGTGGTCAGCCCCAGCATTTT
TRBJ2-5 TRBD1 - TRBV29-1 CSVVRQGAETQYF TGCAGCGTTGTCCGACAGGGGGCCGAGACCCAGTACTTC
TRBJ1-2 - - TRBV5-1 CASSLGGQGGSYGYTF TGCGCCAGCAGCCTGGGGGGCCAGGGCGGGAGCTATGGCTACACCTTC
TRBJ1-1 - - TRBV6-1 CASTPRSGVNTEAFF TGTGCCAGCACCCCCCGTTCGGGAGTGAACACTGAAGCTTTCTTT
TRBJ2-7 TRBD1 - TRBV28 CASSLASDRGHYEQYF TGTGCCAGCAGTTTAGCATCCGACAGGGGGCACTACGAGCAGTACTTC
TRBJ1-1 - - TRBV15 CATSRDVGTEAFF TGTGCCACCAGCAGAGATGTCGGCACTGAAGCTTTCTTT
TRBJ2-7 - - TRBV11-1 CASRERTLPGSYEQYF TGTGCCAGCAGAGAGCGGACGCTCCCCGGCAGTTACGAGCAGTACTTC
TRBJ1-3 TRBD1 - TRBV29-1 CSVEKTGHGNTIYF TGCAGCGTTGAGAAGACAGGGCACGGAAACACCATATATTTT
TRBJ2-1 TRBD1 - TRBV15 CATSRVGTGFNEQFF TGTGCCACCAGCAGAGTGGGGACAGGGTTCAATGAGCAGTTCTTC
TRBJ2-2 - once TRBV27 CASSRGTGELFF TGTGCCAGCAGTCGCGGCACCGGGGAGCTGTTTTTT